This TCR beta chain appears in the sequencing data of a study of shared T cell receptors in the human thymus. The CDR3 consists of 19 residues. J gave up 6 bases and V 0 bases, and 16 bases lay outside the gene matches. Germline loops: CDR1 SEHNR, CDR2 FQNEAQ (reference sequence). Using immunoSEQ multiplex PCR, the repertoire was profiled, and TCRdb retains in-frame clones only, with some absent. The sample lists about 730,000 clones, 75% to 90% occurring once. These data were likewise used in another study, on human thymus T cells. From that study: Thymus tissue was removed during corrective cardiac surgery. Thymic and blood repertoires appeared to display a bias in their usage of V and J genes.

The V and J genes are TRBV7-9 and TRBJ2-2, with TRBD1 identical over 7 bases. The source of this sequence is a girl in the first two years of life with a congenital heart defect. The sequenced material came from thymocytes. Here the CDR3 DNA reads TGTGCCAGCAGCTTAGCGAACACCCAGGGGGAACAAGAGTCCGGGGAGCTGTTTTTT. This codes for CASSLANTQGEQESGELFF. The variable domain in full, with the rest retrieved from reference TRBV7-9 and TRBJ2-2, is DTGVSQNPRHKITKRGQNVTFRCDPISEHNRLYWYRQTLGQGPEFLTYFQNEAQLEKSRLLSDRFSAERPKGSFSTLEIQRTEQGDSAMYLCASSLANTQGEQESGELFFGEGSRLTVL.